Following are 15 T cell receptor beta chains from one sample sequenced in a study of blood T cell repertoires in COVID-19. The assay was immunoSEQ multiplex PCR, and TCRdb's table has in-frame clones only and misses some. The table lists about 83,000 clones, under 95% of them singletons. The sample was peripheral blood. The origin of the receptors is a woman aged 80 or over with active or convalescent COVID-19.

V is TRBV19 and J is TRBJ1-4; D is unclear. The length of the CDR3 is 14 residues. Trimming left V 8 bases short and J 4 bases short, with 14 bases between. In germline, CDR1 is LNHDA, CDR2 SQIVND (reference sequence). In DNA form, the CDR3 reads TGTGCCAGTCGGCGGGAAGGCTTTAATGAAAAACTGTTTTTT. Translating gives CASRREGFNEKLFF. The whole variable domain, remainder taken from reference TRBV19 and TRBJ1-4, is DGGITQSPKYLFRKEGQNVTLSCEQNLNHDAMYWYRQDPGQGLRLIYYSQIVNDFQKGDIAEGYSVSREKKESFPLTVTSAQKNPTAFYLCASRREGFNEKLFFGSGTQLSVL.

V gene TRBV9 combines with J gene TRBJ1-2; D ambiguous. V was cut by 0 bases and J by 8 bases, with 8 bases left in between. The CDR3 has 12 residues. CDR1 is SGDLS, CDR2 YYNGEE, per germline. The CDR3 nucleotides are TGTGCCAGCAGCGTAGACGGGTTGGGCTACACCTTC. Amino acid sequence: CASSVDGLGYTF. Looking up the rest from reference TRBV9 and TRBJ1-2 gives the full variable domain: DSGVTQTPKHLITATGQRVTLRCSPRSGDLSVYWYQQSLDQGLQFLIQYYNGEERAKGNILERFSAQQFPDLHSELNLSSLELGDSALYFCASSVDGLGYTFGSGTRLTVV.

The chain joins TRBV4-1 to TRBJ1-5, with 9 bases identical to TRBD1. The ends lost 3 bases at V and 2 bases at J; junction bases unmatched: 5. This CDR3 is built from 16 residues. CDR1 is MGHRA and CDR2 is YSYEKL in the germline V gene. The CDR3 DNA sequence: TGCGCCAGCAGCCATCGGGACAGGGACGGCAATCAGCCCCAGCATTTT. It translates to CASSHRDRDGNQPQHF.

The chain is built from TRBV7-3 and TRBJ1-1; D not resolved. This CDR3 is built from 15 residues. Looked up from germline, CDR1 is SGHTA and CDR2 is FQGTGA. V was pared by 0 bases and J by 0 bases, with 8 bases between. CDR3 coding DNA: TGTGCCAGCAGCTTAACGGCCGGGTTGAACACTGAAGCTTTCTTT. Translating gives CASSLTAGLNTEAFF.

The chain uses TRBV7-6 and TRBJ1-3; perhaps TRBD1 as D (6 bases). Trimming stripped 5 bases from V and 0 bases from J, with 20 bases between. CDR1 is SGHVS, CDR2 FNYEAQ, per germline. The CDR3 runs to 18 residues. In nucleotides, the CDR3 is TGTGCCAGCAGCCCCTACCCCCGGACGGACAGCTCTGGAAACACCATATATTTT. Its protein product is CASSPYPRTDSSGNTIYF.

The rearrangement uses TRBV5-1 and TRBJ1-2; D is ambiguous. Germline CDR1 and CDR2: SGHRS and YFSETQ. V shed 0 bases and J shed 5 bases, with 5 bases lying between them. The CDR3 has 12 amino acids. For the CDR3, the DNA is TGCGCCAGCAGCTTGGCCGGTTATGGCTACACCTTC. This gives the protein CASSLAGYGYTF.

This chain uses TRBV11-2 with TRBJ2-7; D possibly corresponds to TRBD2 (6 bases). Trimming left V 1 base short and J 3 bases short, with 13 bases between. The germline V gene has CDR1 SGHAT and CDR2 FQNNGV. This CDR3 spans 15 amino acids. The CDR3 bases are TGTGCCAGCAGCTTAGCTGCGGGGCCCAACTACGAGCAGTACTTC. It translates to CASSLAAGPNYEQYF.

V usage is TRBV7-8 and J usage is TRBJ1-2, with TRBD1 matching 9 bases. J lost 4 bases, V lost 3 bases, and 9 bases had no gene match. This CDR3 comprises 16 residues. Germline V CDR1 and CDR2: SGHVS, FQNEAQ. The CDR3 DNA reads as TGTGCCAGCAGCTTCCGATCCGGGACAGGGATCTATGGCTACACCTTC. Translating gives CASSFRSGTGIYGYTF.

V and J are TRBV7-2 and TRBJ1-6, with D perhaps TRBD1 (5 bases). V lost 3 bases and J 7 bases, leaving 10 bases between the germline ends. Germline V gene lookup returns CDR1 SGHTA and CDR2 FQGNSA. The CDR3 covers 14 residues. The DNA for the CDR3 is TGTGCCAGCAGCTTTAGTGACAGCAATTCACCCCTCCACTTT. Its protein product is CASSFSDSNSPLHF.

The CDR3 sequence is CASSTDGGASQPQHF. The CDR3 DNA reads as TGTGCCAGCAGTACCGACGGAGGGGCCAGTCAGCCCCAGCATTTT. The chain has TRBV2 and TRBJ1-5; D possibly corresponds to TRBD1 (5 bases). V was trimmed by 5 bases and J by 6 bases, leaving 17 bases between them. The CDR3 sequence is 15 residues long. CDR1 is SNHLY, CDR2 FYNNEI, per germline.

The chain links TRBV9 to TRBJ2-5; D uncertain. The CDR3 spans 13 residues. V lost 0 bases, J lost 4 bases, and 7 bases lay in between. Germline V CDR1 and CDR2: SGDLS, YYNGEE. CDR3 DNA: TGTGCCAGCAGCGTAGACTTGCGAGAGACCCAGTACTTC. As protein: CASSVDLRETQYF.

The CDR3 loop reads CASFESGLNEQFF. CDR3 bases: TGTGCCAGCTTCGAGTCAGGGTTGAATGAGCAGTTCTTC. This sequence joins TRBV3-1 (or the pseudogene TRBV3-2) and TRBJ2-1; D might be TRBD1 (5 bases). The V end was cut by 8 bases, the J end by 7 bases, with 15 bases between. The CDR3 contains 13 residues. The germline CDR1 and CDR2 sequences are LGHDT and YNNKEL (reference sequence).

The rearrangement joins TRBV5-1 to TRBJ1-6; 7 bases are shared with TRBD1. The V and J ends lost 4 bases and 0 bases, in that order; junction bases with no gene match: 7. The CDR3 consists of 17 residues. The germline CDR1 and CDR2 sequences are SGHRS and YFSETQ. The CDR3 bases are TGCGCCAGCAGCACGGGACAGCAGAGCTCCTATAATTCACCCCTCCACTTT. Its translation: CASSTGQQSSYNSPLHF.

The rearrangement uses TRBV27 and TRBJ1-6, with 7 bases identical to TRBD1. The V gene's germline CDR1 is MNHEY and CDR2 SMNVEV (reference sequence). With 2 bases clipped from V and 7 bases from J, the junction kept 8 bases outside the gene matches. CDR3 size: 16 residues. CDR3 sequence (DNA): TGTGCCAGCAGTTTAGGTGTAGGGGACAGAAATTCACCCCTCCACTTT. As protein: CASSLGVGDRNSPLHF.

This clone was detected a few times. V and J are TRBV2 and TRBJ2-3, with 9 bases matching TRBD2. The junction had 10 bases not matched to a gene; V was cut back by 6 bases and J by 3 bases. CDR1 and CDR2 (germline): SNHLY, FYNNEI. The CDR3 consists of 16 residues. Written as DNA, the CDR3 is TGTGCCAGCAGAAGGGGATCTAGCGGGGTGACAGATACGCAGTATTTT. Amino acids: CASRRGSSGVTDTQYF.